The 23 T cell receptor beta chains given below trace back to one sample, sequenced in a study of graft-versus-host responses after intestinal transplantation. Assay: immunoSEQ multiplex PCR; the TCRdb copy retains only in-frame clones and omits some. The sample includes about 88,000 clones, roughly 90% of them seen just once. The antigens for these receptors are not known. Sample: unstimulated CD4+ T cells sorted from spleen or lymph node cells, taken before intestinal transplant. All receptors come from a human donor who received an intestinal transplant.

This clone has more than one count but fewer than ten. The J gene is TRBJ1-6, the V gene TRBV5-1; 8 positions match TRBD1. This CDR3 spans 15 amino acids. V trimming: 2 bases; J trimming: 10 bases; junction bases outside the gene matches: 8. Germline values: CDR1 SGHRS, CDR2 YFSETQ. CDR3 nucleotides: TGCGCCAGCAGCTTAGGCCAGGGGGCGCGATCACCCCTCCACTTT. Its translation is CASSLGQGARSPLHF. Full variable domain (rest looked up from reference TRBV5-1 and TRBJ1-6): KAGVTQTPRYLIKTRGQQVTLSCSPISGHRSVSWYQQTPGQGLQFLFEYFSETQRNKGNFPGRFSGRQFSNSRSEMNVSTLELGDSALYLCASSLGQGARSPLHFGNGTRLTVT.

The CDR3 region is CASSLEGASGNTIYF. As DNA, the CDR3 is TGTGCCAGCAGCTTGGAGGGGGCGTCTGGAAACACCATATATTTT. This chain links TRBV11-2 with TRBJ1-3, with 7 bases matching TRBD1. The CDR3 is 15 residues long. With 3 bases clipped from V and 1 base from J, the junction kept 3 bases outside the gene matches. Per germline, CDR1 SGHAT and CDR2 FQNNGV. The full variable domain, rest sourced from reference TRBV11-2 and TRBJ1-3, is EAGVAQSPRYKIIEKRQSVAFWCNPISGHATLYWYQQILGQGPKLLIQFQNNGVVDDSQLPKDRFSAERLKGVDSTLKIQPAKLEDSAVYLCASSLEGASGNTIYFGEGSWLTVV.

V gene TRBV6-1 combines with J gene TRBJ2-2, with 8 nucleotides matching TRBD1. CDR1 MNHNS and CDR2 SASEGT come from the germline V gene. This CDR3 region has 15 residues. Trimming removed 5 bases from V and 5 bases from J; junction bases left unmatched: 7. The CDR3 DNA follows: TGTGCCAGCAGTCAAAACCAGGGGGCTACCGGGGAGCTGTTTTTT. Protein sequence: CASSQNQGATGELFF.

The chain links TRBV7-3 to TRBJ2-2, with D tentatively TRBD2 (6 bases). Trimming removed 5 bases from V and 4 bases from J, with 11 bases in between. Germline-derived CDR1 and CDR2 are SGHTA and FQGTGA. CDR3 size: 14 residues. The CDR3 DNA sequence: TGTGCCAGCAGCCGACTAGTGAGCACCGGGGAGCTGTTTTTT. Protein sequence: CASSRLVSTGELFF.

The V and J genes are TRBV11-1 and TRBJ2-3, with TRBD2 identical over 7 bases. The CDR3 length is 14 residues. The germline gives CDR1 SGHAT, CDR2 FQDESV (reference sequence). The CDR3 here is CVTASGASTDTQYF. The CDR3 region has the DNA TGTGTTACGGCGAGCGGGGCTAGCACAGATACGCAGTATTTT.

The J gene is TRBJ2-5, the V gene TRBV18; 8 bases match TRBD2. The CDR3 loop spans 14 amino acids. V trimming: 3 bases; J trimming: 3 bases; junction bases outside the gene matches: 3. The germline CDR1 and CDR2 sequences are KGHSH and LQKENI. The CDR3 loop is CASSPGLGEETQYF. The CDR3 DNA follows: TGTGCCAGCTCACCGGGACTAGGAGAAGAGACCCAGTACTTC.

This clone has just a few counts. This chain links TRBV10-3 with TRBJ1-1; no clear D gene. There are 13 residues in the CDR3. V was cut by 5 bases and J by 4 bases, with 11 bases left in between. CDR1 and CDR2 (germline): ENHRY, SYGVKD. The CDR3 nucleotides read TGTGCCATCAGTAGTCGCATGAGCACTGAAGCTTTCTTT. Its protein product is CAISSRMSTEAFF.

J is TRBJ2-7 and V is TRBV4-2; 7 bases map to TRBD1. The CDR3 length is 18 residues. V shed 0 bases, J shed 3 bases, and the junction held 14 bases outside the gene matches. From germline, CDR1 is LGHNA and CDR2 YNFKEQ. DNA for the CDR3: TGTGCCAGCAGCCAAGATCCCCTCACAGGGGTCACCGTCTACGAGCAGTACTTC. Its protein product is CASSQDPLTGVTVYEQYF.

The J gene is TRBJ1-5, the V gene TRBV5-1; perhaps TRBD1 as D (6 bases). V lost 4 bases to trimming and J lost 4 bases, with 12 bases between them. Germline V gene lookup returns CDR1 SGHRS and CDR2 YFSETQ. The CDR3 length is 14 residues. Here the CDR3 reads CASSPTGFNQPQHF. The CDR3 nucleotides read TGCGCCAGCAGCCCGACAGGCTTTAATCAGCCCCAGCATTTT. The whole variable domain, remainder taken from reference TRBV5-1 and TRBJ1-5, is KAGVTQTPRYLIKTRGQQVTLSCSPISGHRSVSWYQQTPGQGLQFLFEYFSETQRNKGNFPGRFSGRQFSNSRSEMNVSTLELGDSALYLCASSPTGFNQPQHFGDGTRLSIL.

The CDR3 is CASSTHPTSDNEQFF. The CDR3 coding sequence is TGTGCCAGCAGCACCCATCCGACTAGCGATAATGAGCAGTTCTTC. The chain employs TRBV9 and TRBJ2-1, with TRBD2 identical over 8 bases. CDR1 and CDR2 (germline): SGDLS, YYNGEE. J was trimmed by 7 bases and V by 4 bases; bases with no gene match: 10. The CDR3 runs 15 residues.

The V call is TRBV5-1, the J call TRBJ2-1; the match to TRBD2 covers 12 bases. This CDR3 has 17 residues. In germline, CDR1 is SGHRS, CDR2 YFSETQ. The trim removed 0 bases at V and 4 bases at J, leaving 5 bases unmatched. CDR3 nucleotides: TGCGCCAGCAGCTTGGGGGCTAGCGGGGGGGATTACAATGAGCAGTTCTTC. This gives the protein CASSLGASGGDYNEQFF.

This chain connects TRBV18 to TRBJ1-1; tentatively, D is TRBD1 (6 bases). This CDR3 region has 14 residues. V shed 4 bases and J shed 3 bases, with 12 bases lying between them. CDR1 KGHSH and CDR2 LQKENI come from the germline V gene. This CDR3 reads CASSRAPGDTEAFF. The CDR3 DNA follows: TGTGCCAGCTCACGGGCCCCAGGGGACACTGAAGCTTTCTTT.

This chain links TRBV7-3 with TRBJ1-1; D unresolved. V was pared by 5 bases and J by 0 bases, with 7 bases between. In germline, CDR1 is SGHTA, CDR2 FQGTGA. This CDR3 is 13 amino acids long. CDR3 amino acids: CASSAGVNTEAFF. In DNA form, the CDR3 reads TGTGCCAGCAGCGCGGGAGTGAACACTGAAGCTTTCTTT.

In this sample, this clone turned up once. The rearrangement links TRBV7-2 to TRBJ1-6; no clear D. Germline V lookup: CDR1 SGHTA, CDR2 FQGNSA. V was pared by 7 bases and J by 8 bases, with 18 bases between. This CDR3 is built from 15 residues. CDR3: CASTPRWHGDSPLHF. Written as DNA, the CDR3 is TGTGCCAGCACCCCCCGTTGGCATGGTGATTCACCCCTCCACTTT.

The V gene is TRBV5-4, the J gene TRBJ1-1, with a possible D match to TRBD1 (5 bases). Trimming stripped 4 bases from V and 0 bases from J, with 10 bases between. The CDR3 has 14 amino acids. CDR1 is SGHNT and CDR2 is YYREEE in the germline V gene (reference sequence). In DNA form, the CDR3 reads TGTGCCAGCAGCAGGGACTCAATGAACACTGAAGCTTTCTTT. It specifies CASSRDSMNTEAFF.

This chain links TRBV5-4 with TRBJ2-7; 10 bases are a match to TRBD1. After removal of 0 bases from V and 6 bases from J, the junction contained 6 bases not matched to a gene. Germline CDR1 SGHNT, CDR2 YYREEE (reference sequence). The CDR3 has 15 residues. The CDR3 nucleotides are TGTGCCAGCAGCTTGGTCGGGACAGGGGCCGCCGAGCAGTACTTC. Translating it yields CASSLVGTGAAEQYF.

For the CDR3, the DNA is TGTGCCAGCAGCTTGGGTCCAGGGTGGAGTGAGCCCCAGCATTTT. Its translation is CASSLGPGWSEPQHF. This chain joins TRBV5-5 and TRBJ1-5; perhaps TRBD1 as D (5 bases). The germline V gene has CDR1 SGHKS and CDR2 YYEKEE (reference sequence). The CDR3 has 15 amino acids. Trimming shortened V by 0 bases and J by 8 bases, and 15 bases separated the two germline ends.

This sequence joins TRBV9 and TRBJ1-1; D perhaps matches TRBD1 (6 bases). Per the germline V gene, CDR1 is SGDLS and CDR2 is YYNGEE. The V end was cut by 1 base, the J end by 4 bases, with 11 bases between. CDR3 length: 14 residues. CDR3 coding DNA: TGTGCCAGCAGCGTAAGGACAGACCTCACTGAAGCTTTCTTT. Translation: CASSVRTDLTEAFF.

The chain recombines TRBV6-1 with TRBJ2-3; possible D gene TRBD2, 5 bases. Germline CDR1 MNHNS, CDR2 SASEGT. The CDR3 is made up of 15 amino acids. V lost 5 bases and J 2 bases, leaving 14 bases between the germline ends. The DNA of the CDR3 is TGTGCCAGCAGTCTGAATCGGGGAATCACAGATACGCAGTATTTT. The encoded protein is CASSLNRGITDTQYF.

This clone was seen a handful of times. The chain has TRBV6-6 and TRBJ1-1; TRBD1 matches 7 bases. This CDR3 spans 15 amino acids. The V gene's germline CDR1 is MNHNY and CDR2 SVGAGI (reference sequence). J was trimmed by 1 base and V by 4 bases; bases with no gene match: 6. CDR3 DNA sequence: TGTGCCAGCAGTTCAACAGGGGTTCCGAACACTGAAGCTTTCTTT. Protein product: CASSSTGVPNTEAFF.

This clone was observed once. V gene TRBV19 combines with J gene TRBJ1-5; tentatively, D is TRBD1 (6 bases). CDR1 is LNHDA and CDR2 is SQIVND in the germline V gene (reference sequence). The germline V and J ends were trimmed by 3 bases and 3 bases, with 18 bases remaining between them. The CDR3 loop spans 17 amino acids. The CDR3 region is CASSIRRVQGTNQPQHF. Here the CDR3 DNA reads TGTGCCAGTAGTATCCGGCGGGTACAGGGAACCAATCAGCCCCAGCATTTT.

This chain links TRBV5-4 with TRBJ1-6, with TRBD1 matching over 7 bases. V was pared by 3 bases and J by 3 bases, with 12 bases of the junction left unmatched. The CDR3 totals 18 residues. Per germline, CDR1 SGHNT and CDR2 YYREEE (reference sequence). The CDR3 loop reads CASSSGGTGTLYNSPLHF. The CDR3 DNA sequence: TGTGCCAGCAGCTCAGGGGGAACCGGGACACTCTATAATTCACCCCTCCACTTT.

This chain connects TRBV6-1 to TRBJ2-1, with D possibly TRBD2 on 6 matching bases. CDR3 length equals 14 residues. The germline CDR1 and CDR2 sequences are MNHNS and SASEGT. Trimming removed 6 bases from V and 9 bases from J, with 18 bases in between. The chain's CDR3 is CASRHTGGLAEQFF. CDR3 DNA: TGTGCCAGCAGGCATACAGGAGGGTTGGCTGAGCAGTTCTTC.